A selection of T cell receptor beta chains follows, all from one sample in a study of shared clonotypes between healthy human individuals. Assay: immunoSEQ multiplex PCR; the TCRdb copy retains only in-frame clones and omits some. Of hundreds of thousands of clones listed, just over 75% are singletons. Sample: PBMCs. Receptor source: a woman between 40 and 55 years old in good health. Some clones in this sample may be carry-over from other donors' samples. Both conserved end residues are part of each CDR3. The D gene is left open where the match is weak. The size of a clone is reported for some rows only, either as once, few or many, or as a class for expanded clones.

size	V	D	J	DNA	CDR3
NA	TRBV28	TRBD2	TRBJ2-7	TGTGCCAGCAGTTCTGGACTAGCGGTCCCCTACGAGCAGTACTTC	CASSSGLAVPYEQYF
NA	TRBV11-3	NA	TRBJ2-7	TGTGCCAGCAGCTTTAATAACAGGGACGAGCAGTACTTC	CASSFNNRDEQYF
once	TRBV7-3	TRBD2	TRBJ2-2	TGTGCCAGCAGCTTACTAGCGGGAGCCACCGGGGAGCTGTTTTTT	CASSLLAGATGELFF
NA	TRBV10-2	NA	TRBJ2-7	TGCGCCAGCAGTGAGTCCCCCATAGGGTACGAGCAGTACTTC	CASSESPIGYEQYF
NA	TRBV11-2	TRBD2	TRBJ2-1	TGTGCCAGCAGCTTAGTCCTGGCTAGCGGGAGCAATGAGCAGTTCTTC	CASSLVLASGSNEQFF
NA	TRBV28	TRBD1	TRBJ2-2	TGTGCCAGCAGCGGACAGGGCGAGCTGTTTTTT	CASSGQGELFF
NA	TRBV5-1	NA	TRBJ2-7	TGCGCCAGCAGCTTGTACAGGGCCGGAGGACCCGTGTACGAGCAGTACTTC	CASSLYRAGGPVYEQYF
NA	TRBV19	TRBD1	TRBJ2-4	TGTGCCAGTAGACCAACAGGGGGGCTAAACATTCAGTACTTC	CASRPTGGLNIQYF
NA	TRBV30	NA	TRBJ1-4	TGTGCCTGGGGATACTCAACTAATGAAAAACTGTTTTTT	CAWGYSTNEKLFF
few	TRBV9	NA	TRBJ2-5	TGTGCCAGTTCATCCGTGTTTGGTGAGACCCAGTACTTC	CASSSVFGETQYF
NA	TRBV29-1	TRBD1	TRBJ1-2	TGCAGCGTTGCGGAGACAGGGGGGAGTGGCTACACCTTC	CSVAETGGSGYTF
NA	TRBV11-3	TRBD1	TRBJ2-7	TGTGCCAGCAGCTTAGACGCCGGACAGGGGATTTACGAGCAGTACTTC	CASSLDAGQGIYEQYF
NA	TRBV13	TRBD2	TRBJ2-7	TGTGCCAGCAGCTTAAGGTGGCGGGAGACTGCCTACGAGCAGTACTTC	CASSLRWRETAYEQYF
NA	TRBV2	NA	TRBJ2-7	TGTGCCAGCAGTGAAACTCCTCGCCCCCTCGACAGGTCCTACGAGCAGTACTTC	CASSETPRPLDRSYEQYF
NA	TRBV5-1	NA	TRBJ1-2	TGCGCCAGCAGCACGGGGAACTATGGCTACACCTTC	CASSTGNYGYTF
NA	TRBV20-1	NA	TRBJ2-7	TGCAGTGCTAGGGAAGCTAGCGAGCAGTACTTC	CSAREASEQYF